This T cell receptor beta chain was observed in a study of control samples from healthy donors and cancer patients. Generated by immunoSEQ multiplex PCR, the TCRdb table keeps only in-frame clones and is missing some. The sample contains approximately 90,000 clones, around 89% of which appear only once. After removal of 4 bases from V and 7 bases from J, the junction contained 4 bases not matched to a gene. The CDR3 is made up of 16 amino acids. Germline V gene data show CDR1 as MNHNS and CDR2 as SASEGT. V usage is TRBV6-1 and J usage is TRBJ2-1, with 16 bases lining up with TRBD2. The specimen was blood. The receptor's source is a woman in her 70s in good health. CDR3 protein: CASSAGLAGGDNEQFF. CDR3 nucleotides: TGTGCCAGCAGTGCGGGACTAGCGGGAGGGGATAATGAGCAGTTCTTC.